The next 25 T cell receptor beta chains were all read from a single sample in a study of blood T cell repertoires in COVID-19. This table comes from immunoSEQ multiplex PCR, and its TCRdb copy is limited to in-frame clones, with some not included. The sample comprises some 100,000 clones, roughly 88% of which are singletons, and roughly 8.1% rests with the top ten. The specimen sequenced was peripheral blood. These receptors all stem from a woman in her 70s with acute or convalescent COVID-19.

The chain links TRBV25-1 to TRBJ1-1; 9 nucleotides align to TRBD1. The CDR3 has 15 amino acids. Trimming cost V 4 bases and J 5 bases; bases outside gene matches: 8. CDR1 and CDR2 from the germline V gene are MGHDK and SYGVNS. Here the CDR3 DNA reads TGTGCCAGCAGTGGTAGCCACAGGGGGCGGACTGAAGCTTTCTTT. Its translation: CASSGSHRGRTEAFF.

CDR3 bases: TGCGCCAGCAGCCGGACAGGGGCAGGTGGAAACACCATATATTTT. Protein sequence: CASSRTGAGGNTIYF. The genes are TRBV10-2 and TRBJ1-3; 9 bases line up with TRBD1. CDR3 length equals 15 residues. CDR1 and CDR2 from the germline V gene are WSHSY and SAAADI. V lost 6 bases to trimming and J lost 3 bases; unmatched junction nucleotides: 6.

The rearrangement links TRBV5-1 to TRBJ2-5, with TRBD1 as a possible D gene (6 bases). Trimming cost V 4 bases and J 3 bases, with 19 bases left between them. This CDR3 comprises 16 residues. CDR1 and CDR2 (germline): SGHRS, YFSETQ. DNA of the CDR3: TGCGCCAGCAGCCAGGAAGGGGGAGCATGGAAAGAGACCCAGTACTTC. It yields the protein CASSQEGGAWKETQYF. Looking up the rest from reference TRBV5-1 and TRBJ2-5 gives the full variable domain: KAGVTQTPRYLIKTRGQQVTLSCSPISGHRSVSWYQQTPGQGLQFLFEYFSETQRNKGNFPGRFSGRQFSNSRSEMNVSTLELGDSALYLCASSQEGGAWKETQYFGPGTRLLVL.

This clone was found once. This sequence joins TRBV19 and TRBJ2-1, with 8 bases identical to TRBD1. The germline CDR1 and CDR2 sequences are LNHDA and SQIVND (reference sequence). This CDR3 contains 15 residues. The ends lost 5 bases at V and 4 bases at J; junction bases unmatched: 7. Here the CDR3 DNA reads TGTGCCAGTAGTCTGCCAGGGGGCTCGTACAATGAGCAGTTCTTC. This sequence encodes CASSLPGGSYNEQFF.

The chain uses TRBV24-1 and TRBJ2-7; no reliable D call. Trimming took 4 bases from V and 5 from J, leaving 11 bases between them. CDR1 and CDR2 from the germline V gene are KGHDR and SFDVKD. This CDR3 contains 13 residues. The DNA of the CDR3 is TGTGCCACCAGTGAGGGCGTGGCCAACGAGCAGTACTTC. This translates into CATSEGVANEQYF.

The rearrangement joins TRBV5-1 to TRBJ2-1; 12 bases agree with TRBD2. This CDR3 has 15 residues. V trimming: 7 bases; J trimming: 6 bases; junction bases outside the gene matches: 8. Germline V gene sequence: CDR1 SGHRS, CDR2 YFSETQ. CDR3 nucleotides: TGCGCCAGCCGTGGACTAGCGGGAACCCTCAATGAGCAGTTCTTC. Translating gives CASRGLAGTLNEQFF.

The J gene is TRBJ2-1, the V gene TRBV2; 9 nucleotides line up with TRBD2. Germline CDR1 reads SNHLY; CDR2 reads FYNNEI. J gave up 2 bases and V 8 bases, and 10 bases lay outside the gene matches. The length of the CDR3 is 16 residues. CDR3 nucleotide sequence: TGTGCCAGCGGACGTGCTACTAGCGGGCCCTACAATGAGCAGTTCTTC. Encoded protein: CASGRATSGPYNEQFF. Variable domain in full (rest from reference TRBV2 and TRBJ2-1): EPEVTQTPSHQVTQMGQEVILRCVPISNHLYFYWYRQILGQKVEFLVSFYNNEISEKSEIFDDQFSVERPDGSNFTLKIRSTKLEDSAMYFCASGRATSGPYNEQFFGPGTRLTVL.

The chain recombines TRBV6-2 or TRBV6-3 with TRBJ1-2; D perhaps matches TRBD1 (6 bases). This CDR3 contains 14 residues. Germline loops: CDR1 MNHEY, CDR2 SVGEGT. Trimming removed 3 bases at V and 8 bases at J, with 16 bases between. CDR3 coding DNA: TGTGCCAGCAGTTATCCAGGGGCCATTCAGGGCTACACCTTC. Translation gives CASSYPGAIQGYTF.

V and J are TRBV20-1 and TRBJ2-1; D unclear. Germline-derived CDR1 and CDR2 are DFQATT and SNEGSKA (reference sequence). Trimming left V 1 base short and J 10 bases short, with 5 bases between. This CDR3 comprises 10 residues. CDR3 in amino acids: CSARGQEQFF. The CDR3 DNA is TGCAGTGCTAGAGGGCAGGAGCAGTTCTTC.

The CDR3 DNA sequence: TGTGCCAGCGCCCGGGACAGTTCCACCGGGGAGCTGTTTTTT. It codes for CASARDSSTGELFF. The chain joins TRBV28 to TRBJ2-2, with 7 bases aligning to TRBD1. CDR1 MDHEN and CDR2 SYDVKM come from the germline V gene. The junction had 7 bases not matched to a gene; V was cut back by 8 bases and J by 4 bases. The CDR3 length is 14 residues.

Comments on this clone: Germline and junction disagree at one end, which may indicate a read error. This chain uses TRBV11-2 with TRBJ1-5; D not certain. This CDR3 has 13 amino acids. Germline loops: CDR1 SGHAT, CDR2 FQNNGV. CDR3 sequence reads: CASSSKSNQPQHF. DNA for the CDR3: TGTGCCAGCAGCTCAAAGAGCAACCAGCCCCAGCATTTT.

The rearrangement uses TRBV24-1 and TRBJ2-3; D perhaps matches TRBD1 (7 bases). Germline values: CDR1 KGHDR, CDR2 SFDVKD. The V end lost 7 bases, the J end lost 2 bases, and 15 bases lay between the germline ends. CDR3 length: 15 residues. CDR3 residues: CATRAGQQNTDTQYF. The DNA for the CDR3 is TGTGCCACCAGGGCGGGACAGCAGAACACAGATACGCAGTATTTT.

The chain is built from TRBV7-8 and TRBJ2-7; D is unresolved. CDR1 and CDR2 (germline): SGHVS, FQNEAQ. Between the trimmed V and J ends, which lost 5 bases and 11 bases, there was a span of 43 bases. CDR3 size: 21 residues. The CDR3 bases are TGTGCCAGCAGCCTAAATCGGTTTTACACCCCCGTCTTAGGAACCGTCTACTACGAGTACTTC. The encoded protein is CASSLNRFYTPVLGTVYYEYF.

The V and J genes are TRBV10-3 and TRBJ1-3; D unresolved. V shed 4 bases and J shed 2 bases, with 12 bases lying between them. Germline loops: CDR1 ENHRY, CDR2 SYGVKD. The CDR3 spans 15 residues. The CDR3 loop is CAISGAMWAGNTIYF. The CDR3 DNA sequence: TGTGCCATCAGTGGGGCTATGTGGGCTGGAAACACCATATATTTT.

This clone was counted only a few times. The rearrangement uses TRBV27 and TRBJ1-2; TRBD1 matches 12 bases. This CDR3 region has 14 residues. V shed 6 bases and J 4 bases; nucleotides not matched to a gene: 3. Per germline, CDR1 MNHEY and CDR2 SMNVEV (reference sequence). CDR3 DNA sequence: TGTGCCAGCAGCTGGGGACAGGGGGCCTATGGCTACACCTTC. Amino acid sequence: CASSWGQGAYGYTF.

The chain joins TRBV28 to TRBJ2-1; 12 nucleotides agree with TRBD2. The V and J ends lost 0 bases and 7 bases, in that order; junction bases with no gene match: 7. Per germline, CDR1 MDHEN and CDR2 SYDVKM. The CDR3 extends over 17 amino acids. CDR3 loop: CASSLWSSGRAGNEQFF. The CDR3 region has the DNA TGTGCCAGCAGTTTATGGTCTAGCGGGAGGGCAGGGAATGAGCAGTTCTTC.

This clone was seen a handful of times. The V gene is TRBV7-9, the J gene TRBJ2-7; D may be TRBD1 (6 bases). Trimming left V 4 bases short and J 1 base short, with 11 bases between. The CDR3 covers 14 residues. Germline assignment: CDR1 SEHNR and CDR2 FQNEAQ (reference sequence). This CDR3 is CASSSRDKSYEQYF. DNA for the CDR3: TGTGCCAGCAGCTCTCGGGACAAATCCTACGAGCAGTACTTC.

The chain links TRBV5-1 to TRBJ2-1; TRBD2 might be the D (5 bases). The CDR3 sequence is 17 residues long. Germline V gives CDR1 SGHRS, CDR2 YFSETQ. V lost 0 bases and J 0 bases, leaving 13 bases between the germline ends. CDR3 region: CASSLVSRGFSYNEQFF. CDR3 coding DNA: TGCGCCAGCAGCTTGGTTTCTCGGGGATTCTCCTACAATGAGCAGTTCTTC.

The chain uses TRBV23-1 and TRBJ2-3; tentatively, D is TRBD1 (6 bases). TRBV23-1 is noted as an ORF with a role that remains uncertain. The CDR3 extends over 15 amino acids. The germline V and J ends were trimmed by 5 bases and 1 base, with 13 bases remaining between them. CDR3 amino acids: CASSFRGSRTDTQYF. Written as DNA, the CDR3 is TGCGCCAGCAGTTTCAGGGGAAGCCGCACAGATACGCAGTATTTT.

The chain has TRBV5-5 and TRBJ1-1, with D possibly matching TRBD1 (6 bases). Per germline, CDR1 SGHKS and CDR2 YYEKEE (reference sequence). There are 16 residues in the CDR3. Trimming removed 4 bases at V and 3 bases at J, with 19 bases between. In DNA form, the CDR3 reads TGTGCCAGCAGCGGGGGACACCTATACGCAGACACTGAAGCTTTCTTT. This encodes CASSGGHLYADTEAFF.

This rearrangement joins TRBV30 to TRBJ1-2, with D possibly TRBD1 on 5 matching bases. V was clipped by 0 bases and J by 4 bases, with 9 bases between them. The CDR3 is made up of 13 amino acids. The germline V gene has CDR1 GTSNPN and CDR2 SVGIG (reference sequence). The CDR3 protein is CAWSVPGFYGYTF. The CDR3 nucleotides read TGTGCCTGGAGTGTACCAGGGTTCTATGGCTACACCTTC.

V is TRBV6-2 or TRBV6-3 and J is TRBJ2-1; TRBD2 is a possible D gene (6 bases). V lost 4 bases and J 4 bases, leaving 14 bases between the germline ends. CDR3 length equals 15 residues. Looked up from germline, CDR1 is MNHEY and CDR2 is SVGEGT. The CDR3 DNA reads TGTGCCAGCAGTTTATCGTCGGGAGAGTACAATGAGCAGTTCTTC. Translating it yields CASSLSSGEYNEQFF.

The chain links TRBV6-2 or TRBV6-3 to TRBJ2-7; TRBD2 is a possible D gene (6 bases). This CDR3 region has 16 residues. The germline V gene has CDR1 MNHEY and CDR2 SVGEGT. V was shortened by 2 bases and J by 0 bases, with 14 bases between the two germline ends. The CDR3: CASSYPLADLSYEQYF. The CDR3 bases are TGTGCCAGCAGTTACCCCTTAGCGGATCTCTCCTACGAGCAGTACTTC.

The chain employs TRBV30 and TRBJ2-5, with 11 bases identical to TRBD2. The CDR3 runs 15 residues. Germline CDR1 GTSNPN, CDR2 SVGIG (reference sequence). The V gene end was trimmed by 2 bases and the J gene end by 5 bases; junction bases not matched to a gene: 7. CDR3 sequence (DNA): TGTGCCTGGAGTTATAGCGGGGGGGCATATGAGACCCAGTACTTC. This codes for CAWSYSGGAYETQYF.

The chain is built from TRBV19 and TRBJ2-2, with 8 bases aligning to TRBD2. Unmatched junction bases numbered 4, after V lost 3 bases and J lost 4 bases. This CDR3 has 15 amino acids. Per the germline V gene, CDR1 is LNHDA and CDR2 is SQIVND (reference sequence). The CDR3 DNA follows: TGTGCCAGTAGTATGGGACTAGGGGGCACCGGGGAGCTGTTTTTT. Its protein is CASSMGLGGTGELFF.